These 27 T cell receptor beta chains originate from one sample sequenced in a study of beta chain features in type 1 diabetes. As every portion of the isolated RNA was reverse transcribed, the sequencing read expressed TCRB transcripts. Data came from immunoSEQ multiplex PCR; TCRdb stores just in-frame clones and leaves some out. The table lists hundreds of thousands of clones, around 15% of them singletons. Sequencing input: naive CD4+ T cells from blood. These receptors were obtained from a young man in good health.

This clone appeared a few times. The chain uses TRBV27 and TRBJ2-6; 8 bases agree with TRBD1. This CDR3 spans 18 amino acids. V lost 5 bases, J lost 2 bases, and 11 bases stayed unmatched. In germline, CDR1 is MNHEY, CDR2 SMNVEV (reference sequence). CDR3 nucleotide sequence: TGTGCCAGCAGTACCTTATACCCGGACAGGGCTGGGGCCAACGTCCTGACTTTC. It encodes CASSTLYPDRAGANVLTF.

In regard to this clone: The sample has other DNA sequences that encode this CDR3 too. V is TRBV5-4 and J is TRBJ2-3; TRBD1 matches 9 bases. With V trimmed by 4 bases and J by 4 bases, 4 bases remained unmatched. This CDR3 has 14 amino acids. Germline loops: CDR1 SGHNT, CDR2 YYREEE (reference sequence). CDR3 nucleotides: TGTGCCAGCAGCCAGGGACAGGGCCCAGATACGCAGTATTTT. As protein: CASSQGQGPDTQYF. Complete variable domain (other parts from reference TRBV5-4 and TRBJ2-3): ETGVTQSPTHLIKTRGQQVTLRCSSQSGHNTVSWYQQALGQGPQFIFQYYREEENGRGNFPPRFSGLQFPNYSSELNVNALELDDSALYLCASSQGQGPDTQYFGPGTRLTVL.

This clone was counted many times. The chain couples TRBV5-4 to TRBJ2-4; D perhaps matches TRBD1 (6 bases). The CDR3 runs 16 residues. Between the trimmed V and J ends, which lost 4 bases and 2 bases, there was a span of 16 bases. Germline values: CDR1 SGHNT, CDR2 YYREEE (reference sequence). As DNA, the CDR3 is TGTGCCAGCAGCCTTGGTGGGGGCGATTCCAAAAACATTCAGTACTTC. This gives the protein CASSLGGGDSKNIQYF.

The sample holds a few counts of this clone. DNA for the CDR3: TGTGCCAGCAGCCCGAGGGCTAGCGGGACCGTCACCGGGGAGCTGTTTTTT. Translated: CASSPRASGTVTGELFF. The chain has TRBV7-8 and TRBJ2-2; 9 bases match TRBD2. The junction had 11 bases not matched to a gene; V was cut back by 5 bases and J by 4 bases. CDR1 is SGHVS and CDR2 is FQNEAQ in the germline V gene. This CDR3 region has 17 residues.

This chain uses TRBV6-6 with TRBJ1-1; D is uncertain. The germline gives CDR1 MNHNY, CDR2 SVGAGI (reference sequence). V dropped 3 bases and J dropped 2 bases, with 10 bases sitting between them. The CDR3 loop spans 14 amino acids. CDR3 sequence (DNA): TGTGCCAGCAGTTATTCCCCAGGTAACACTGAAGCTTTCTTT. Its protein product is CASSYSPGNTEAFF.

The chain uses TRBV5-1 and TRBJ2-1; 9 positions match TRBD2. The CDR3 spans 18 residues. V dropped 4 bases and J dropped 0; count of bases not matched to a gene: 11. Germline CDR1 reads SGHRS; CDR2 reads YFSETQ. CDR3 protein: CASSAGTSILLSYNEQFF. The DNA for the CDR3 is TGCGCCAGCAGCGCCGGGACTAGCATCCTACTCTCCTACAATGAGCAGTTCTTC.

The chain has TRBV7-3 and TRBJ2-3, with unresolved D. The length of the CDR3 is 15 residues. With 0 bases removed from V and 8 bases from J, the gap between germline ends came to 15 bases. The germline gives CDR1 SGHTA, CDR2 FQGTGA. CDR3 amino acids: CASSLTETVVGTQYF. The CDR3 DNA sequence: TGTGCCAGCAGCTTAACGGAGACGGTCGTCGGTACGCAGTATTTT.

This clone was recorded many times. The chain is built from TRBV14 and TRBJ2-6; 9 bases are shared with TRBD1. The CDR3 spans 17 residues. Germline CDR1 is SGHDN and CDR2 is FVKESK. The junction had 5 bases not matched to a gene; V was cut back by 5 bases and J by 0 bases. CDR3 DNA sequence: TGTGCCAGCAGCGTAGGACAGGGGCGCTCTGGGGCCAACGTCCTGACTTTC. It codes for CASSVGQGRSGANVLTF.

This clone was detected a few times. This chain uses TRBV18 with TRBJ2-1, with D hard to call. Trimming left V 5 bases short and J 0 bases short, with 8 bases between. Germline values: CDR1 KGHSH, CDR2 LQKENI. This CDR3 comprises 14 residues. CDR3 residues: CASSADLSYNEQFF. CDR3 DNA: TGTGCCAGCTCAGCCGATCTCTCCTACAATGAGCAGTTCTTC.

V usage is TRBV28 and J usage is TRBJ1-5; weak D call: TRBD1 (5 bases). The CDR3 totals 14 residues. V shed 5 bases and J shed 4 bases, with 12 bases lying between them. In germline, CDR1 is MDHEN, CDR2 SYDVKM. The CDR3 region is CASSVGGVNQPQHF. CDR3 nucleotides: TGTGCCAGCAGTGTCGGAGGGGTTAATCAGCCCCAGCATTTT.

This clone showed up just a few times. The gene calls are TRBV7-2 and TRBJ2-5; 11 bases map to TRBD2. V lost 0 bases and J lost 2; bases outside the gene matches: 8. The germline gives CDR1 SGHTA, CDR2 FQGNSA. This CDR3 comprises 18 residues. In nucleotides, the CDR3 is TGTGCCAGCAGCTTAGCCCTACTTCTAGCGGGGGGACAAGAGACCCAGTACTTC. This sequence encodes CASSLALLLAGGQETQYF. Filled out from reference TRBV7-2 and TRBJ2-5, the complete variable domain reads GAGVSQSPSNKVTEKGKDVELRCDPISGHTALYWYRQSLGQGLEFLIYFQGNSAPDKSGLPSDRFSAERTGGSVSTLTIQRTQQEDSAVYLCASSLALLLAGGQETQYFGPGTRLLVL.

The chain uses TRBV18 and TRBJ2-3, with 10 nucleotides matching TRBD2. The V gene's germline CDR1 is KGHSH and CDR2 LQKENI. V lost 2 bases and J lost 6; bases outside the gene matches: 5. The CDR3 covers 15 residues. The CDR3 nucleotides read TGTGCCAGCTCACCAACCGGGACTAGCGCCGATACGCAGTATTTT. It specifies CASSPTGTSADTQYF.

The chain is built from TRBV7-9 and TRBJ2-3; D ambiguous. The CDR3 is made up of 12 amino acids. V was pared by 3 bases and J by 5 bases, with 6 bases between. Looked up from germline, CDR1 is SEHNR and CDR2 is FQNEAQ (reference sequence). The CDR3 region has the DNA TGTGCCAGCAGCTTTAAGGGAGATACGCAGTATTTT. Translating gives CASSFKGDTQYF.

This clone has just a few counts. The chain combines TRBV21-1 with TRBJ2-6. TRBV21-1 is assigned pseudogene status. The CDR3 has 15 amino acids. CDR3 loop: CASTPSWRGANVLTF. CDR3 sequence (DNA): TGTGCCAGCACACCCTCTTGGCGCGGGGCCAACGTCCTGACTTTC.

This clone has just a few counts. The chain uses TRBV4-1 and TRBJ1-2, with 7 bases fitting TRBD1. J was trimmed by 7 bases and V by 6 bases; bases with no gene match: 5. This CDR3 is 12 amino acids long. CDR1 and CDR2 from the germline V gene are MGHRA and YSYEKL. CDR3 nucleotide sequence: TGCGCCAGCAGTAGGGCAGGGGGTGGCTACACCTTC. Its translation: CASSRAGGGYTF.

This rearrangement joins TRBV4-2 to TRBJ2-1; unclear D gene. This CDR3 has 15 residues. CDR1 and CDR2 (germline): LGHNA, YNFKEQ. V was cut by 2 bases and J by 2 bases, with 10 bases left in between. This CDR3 reads CASSQPDGAYNEQFF. The CDR3 bases are TGTGCCAGCAGCCAACCCGACGGAGCCTACAATGAGCAGTTCTTC.

This clone was counted a few times. The chain joins TRBV19 to TRBJ2-2, with 7 bases lining up with TRBD1. Looked up from germline, CDR1 is LNHDA and CDR2 is SQIVND (reference sequence). Trimming at V came to 4 bases and at J to 2 bases, leaving 4 bases not matched to a gene. The CDR3 loop spans 15 amino acids. For the CDR3, the DNA is TGTGCCAGTAGTAGTCAGGGGGTTAACACCGGGGAGCTGTTTTTT. Protein sequence: CASSSQGVNTGELFF.

This clone was counted a few times. V and J are TRBV7-2 and TRBJ2-4; D ambiguous. The CDR3 is made up of 14 amino acids. Germline V gives CDR1 SGHTA, CDR2 FQGNSA. V was shortened by 1 base and J by 8 bases, with 12 bases between the two germline ends. CDR3 sequence reads: CASSLEPGVHIQYF. CDR3 sequence (DNA): TGTGCCAGCAGCTTAGAGCCCGGCGTCCACATTCAGTACTTC.

This chain links TRBV21-1 with TRBJ2-5. The DNA end is a closer match to TRBJ2-7, so the J assignment may be wrong. TRBV21-1 is marked as a pseudogene. The CDR3 runs to 14 residues. The CDR3 nucleotides are TGTGCCAGCAGCAAACGGGGCCAGTGGTACGAGCAGTACTTC. Amino acids: CASSKRGQWYEQYF.

The rearrangement uses TRBV27 and TRBJ2-4; 13 nucleotides agree with TRBD2. The CDR3 consists of 19 residues. CDR1 and CDR2 (germline): MNHEY, SMNVEV (reference sequence). The V gene end was trimmed by 5 bases and the J gene end by 4 bases; junction bases not matched to a gene: 14. CDR3 bases: TGTGCCAGCAGTCCACAACCAAGACTAGCGGGAGGAGGAAAAAACATTCAGTACTTC. Translation: CASSPQPRLAGGGKNIQYF.

In its sample, this clone was seen a few times. The CDR3 DNA follows: TGTGCCAGCAGTTACAAGGGTAGGATCTACGAGCAGTACTTC. Translated: CASSYKGRIYEQYF. This sequence joins TRBV6-5 and TRBJ2-7; D gene ambiguous. CDR3 length equals 14 residues. V lost 2 bases and J lost 3, with 11 bases in between. CDR1 and CDR2 from the germline V gene are MNHEY and SVGAGI.

The gene calls are TRBV27 and TRBJ1-5; TRBD1 matches at 9 bases. After removal of 5 bases from V and 0 bases from J, the junction contained 23 bases not matched to a gene. Germline values: CDR1 MNHEY, CDR2 SMNVEV (reference sequence). The CDR3 is 22 amino acids. Here the CDR3 reads CASSPLGQGLLARTYSNQPQHF. DNA for the CDR3: TGTGCCAGCAGTCCCCTGGGACAGGGTTTGTTGGCAAGAACTTATAGCAATCAGCCCCAGCATTTT.

In regard to this clone: Other DNA sequences of this sample code for an identical CDR3. The genes are TRBV5-1 and TRBJ1-2, with D possibly TRBD1 on 6 matching bases. CDR1 and CDR2 from the germline V gene are SGHRS and YFSETQ. The CDR3 has 14 amino acids. V shed 0 bases and J shed 0 bases, with 6 bases lying between them. CDR3 region: CASSLDRANYGYTF. Here the CDR3 DNA reads TGCGCCAGCAGCTTGGACAGGGCTAACTATGGCTACACCTTC.

The V and J genes are TRBV2 and TRBJ1-1; D gene unclear. Germline loops: CDR1 SNHLY, CDR2 FYNNEI. Trimming pared 6 bases from V and 0 bases from J, leaving 11 bases between. This CDR3 has 14 residues. Here the CDR3 reads CASRPRAMNTEAFF. CDR3 DNA sequence: TGTGCCAGCAGACCACGGGCTATGAACACTGAAGCTTTCTTT.

This clone was counted only a few times. This chain joins TRBV7-2 and TRBJ2-4; no clear D gene. Germline V gene sequence: CDR1 SGHTA, CDR2 FQGNSA. The CDR3 runs to 14 residues. Trimming left V 5 bases short and J 4 bases short, with 12 bases between. The CDR3 coding sequence is TGTGCCAGCAGCCTTACAAGTTCTAAAAACATTCAGTACTTC. This gives the protein CASSLTSSKNIQYF.

This rearrangement joins TRBV9 to TRBJ2-2; D might be TRBD1 (6 bases). There are 16 residues in the CDR3. With 4 bases removed from V and 4 bases from J, the gap between germline ends came to 17 bases. Per the germline V gene, CDR1 is SGDLS and CDR2 is YYNGEE. CDR3 sequence (DNA): TGTGCCAGCAGCACCATGCCGGGACAAATCACCGGGGAGCTGTTTTTT. It yields the protein CASSTMPGQITGELFF.

V usage is TRBV7-2 and J usage is TRBJ2-5; D ambiguous. There are 14 residues in the CDR3. Looked up from germline, CDR1 is SGHTA and CDR2 is FQGNSA. V was shortened by 5 bases and J by 1 base, with 11 bases between the two germline ends. The CDR3, as DNA: TGTGCCAGCAGCCGAAACAGTATCCAAGAGACCCAGTACTTC. Protein: CASSRNSIQETQYF.